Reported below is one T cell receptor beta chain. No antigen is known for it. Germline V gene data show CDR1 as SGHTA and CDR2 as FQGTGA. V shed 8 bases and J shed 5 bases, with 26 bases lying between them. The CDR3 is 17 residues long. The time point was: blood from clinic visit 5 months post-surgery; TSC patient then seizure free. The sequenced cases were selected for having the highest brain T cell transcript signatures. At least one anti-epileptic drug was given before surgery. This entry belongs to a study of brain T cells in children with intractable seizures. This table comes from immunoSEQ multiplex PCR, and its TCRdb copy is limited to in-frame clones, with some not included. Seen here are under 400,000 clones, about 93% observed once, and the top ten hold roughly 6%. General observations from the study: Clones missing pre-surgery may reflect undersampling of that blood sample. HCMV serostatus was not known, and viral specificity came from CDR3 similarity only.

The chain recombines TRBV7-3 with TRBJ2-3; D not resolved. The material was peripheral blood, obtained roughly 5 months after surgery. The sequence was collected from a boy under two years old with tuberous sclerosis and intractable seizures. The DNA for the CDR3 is TGTGCCAGCCCCACCCCATTAACTCGCCGGAAAATAGATACGCAGTATTTT. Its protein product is CASPTPLTRRKIDTQYF.